The rows below give T cell receptor beta chains drawn from one sample of a study of siplizumab effects on memory and regulatory T cells. Libraries were prepared by immunoSEQ multiplex PCR; TCRdb keeps only in-frame clonotypes and omits some of them. The data hold approximately 100,000 clones, with around 92% observed a single time. Source material: Tregs sorted from blood. Receptors originate from a human donor in good health. Both conserved end residues are part of each CDR3. D genes are given only for firm matches. Some rows mark clone size as missing; the rest say once, few, many or name a class of expanded clone.

TRBJ2-7 . TRBV4-1 . CASSHTAGRYEQYF TGCGCCAGCAGCCATACAGCGGGTCGGTACGAGCAGTACTTC
TRBJ1-2 . TRBV6-6 . CASSYGQNYGYTF TGTGCCAGCAGTTATGGGCAGAACTATGGCTACACCTTC
TRBJ2-7 . TRBV7-9 TRBD2 CASSLTSGTYEQYF TGTGCCAGCAGCTTGACTAGCGGTACCTACGAGCAGTACTTC
TRBJ2-4 . TRBV5-1 . CASSLGLSGSDIQYF TGCGCCAGCAGCTTGGGATTGAGTGGCTCGGACATTCAGTACTTC
TRBJ2-6 . TRBV4-1 TRBD1 CASSQDPRGTGANVLTF TGCGCCAGCAGCCAAGATCCCAGGGGGACAGGGGCCAACGTCCTGACTTTC
TRBJ2-5 . TRBV5-1 . CASKQAFQETQYF TGCGCCAGCAAACAGGCTTTCCAAGAGACCCAGTACTTC
TRBJ1-1 . TRBV5-6 . CASSWTTGREWNTEAFF TGTGCCAGCAGCTGGACCACAGGGAGAGAGTGGAACACTGAAGCTTTCTTT
TRBJ2-5 . TRBV29-1 . CSVAWAGETQYF TGCAGCGTTGCTTGGGCCGGGGAGACCCAGTACTTC
TRBJ2-3 . TRBV6-1 . CASSGQGGLLDTQYF TGTGCCAGCAGTGGACAGGGAGGTCTTCTAGATACGCAGTATTTT
TRBJ1-1 . TRBV4-1 . CATTGNREMYTEAFF TGCGCCACCACTGGTAACAGGGAGATGTACACTGAAGCTTTCTTT
TRBJ2-7 . TRBV6-1 . CASRGQGTTYEQYF TGTGCCAGCAGGGGCCAGGGAACCACCTACGAGCAGTACTTC
TRBJ2-1 . TRBV5-3 . CARSLAFLGCSYNEQFF TGTGCCAGAAGCTTGGCCTTTTTGGGATGCTCCTACAATGAGCAGTTCTTC
TRBJ2-7 . TRBV6-6 TRBD2 CASRLAGASPEQYF TGTGCCAGCAGGCTAGCGGGGGCCTCCCCCGAGCAGTACTTC
TRBJ1-2 few TRBV5-1 . CASSSGYGGEGYTF TGCGCCAGCAGCTCCGGGTACGGGGGGGAAGGCTACACCTTC
TRBJ1-1 . TRBV6-6 . CASGDPGTEAFF TGTGCCAGCGGGGACCCGGGGACTGAAGCTTTCTTT
TRBJ1-6 . TRBV6-7 TRBD1 CASSYNSIGTEPSPLHF TGTGCCAGCAGTTACAACAGCATCGGGACAGAACCTTCACCCCTCCACTTT
TRBJ2-3 . TRBV9 . CASSVAVSTDTQYF TGTGCCAGCAGCGTAGCGGTGAGCACAGATACGCAGTATTTT
TRBJ1-2 . TRBV6-5 . CASRATWSYGYTF TGTGCCAGCAGGGCTACATGGAGCTATGGCTACACCTTC
TRBJ1-6 . TRBV6-5 TRBD1 CASLTTGVSNSPLHF TGTGCCTCGCTAACGACAGGGGTGAGTAATTCACCCCTCCACTTT
TRBJ2-4 . TRBV29-1 TRBD2 CSVGTRGFIQYF TGCAGCGTTGGGACTAGAGGTTTTATTCAGTACTTC
TRBJ1-4 . TRBV4-2 . CASSPSGGAANEKLFF TGTGCCAGCAGTCCCTCCGGGGGCGCGGCTAATGAAAAACTGTTTTTT
TRBJ2-4 . TRBV11-2 . CASSRFGGSLAKNIQYF TGTGCCAGCAGCCGATTTGGGGGGTCTCTAGCCAAAAACATTCAGTACTTC
TRBJ2-7 . TRBV27 . CASSFRRSSYEQYF TGTGCCAGCAGTTTTCGGCGGAGCTCCTACGAGCAGTACTTC
TRBJ1-5 . TRBV7-8 . CASSLVSGSGNQPQHF TGTGCCAGCAGCTTAGTCAGTGGTTCGGGCAATCAGCCCCAGCATTTT
TRBJ1-2 few TRBV9 . CASSGPQALNYGYTF TGTGCCAGCAGCGGACCGCAGGCTCTTAACTATGGCTACACCTTC
TRBJ2-1 . TRBV7-7 . CASSLGPYNEQFF TGTGCCAGCAGCCTGGGGCCCTACAATGAGCAGTTCTTC
TRBJ2-1 . TRBV15 . CATSIRPGLHNEQFF TGTGCCACCAGCATTCGTCCGGGACTTCACAATGAGCAGTTCTTC
TRBJ1-5 few TRBV19 TRBD1 CASSIGTGSQPQHF TGTGCCAGTAGTATCGGGACAGGGAGTCAGCCCCAGCATTTT
TRBJ1-6 once TRBV5-1 . CASSLTESYNSPLHF TGCGCCAGCAGCCTGACAGAGTCCTATAATTCACCCCTCCACTTT
TRBJ2-7 . TRBV7-9 . CAKEPYEQYF TGTGCTAAAGAGCCCTACGAGCAGTACTTC
TRBJ1-5 . TRBV7-6 TRBD1 CASSLGTGGVQPQHF TGTGCCAGCAGCTTAGGGACAGGGGGCGTTCAGCCCCAGCATTTT
TRBJ2-5 . TRBV19 . CASSIGVNVQYF TGTGCCAGTAGTATAGGGGTGAATGTCCAGTACTTC
TRBJ1-4 once TRBV5-1 TRBD1 CASSLQGDGEKLFF TGCGCCAGCAGCTTACAGGGGGACGGTGAAAAACTGTTTTTT
TRBJ2-5 . TRBV7-9 . CASSSSGQAEEETQYF .
TRBJ1-2 . TRBV27 . CASSFEGTDGYTF TGTGCCAGCAGTTTTGAGGGAACAGATGGCTACACCTTC
TRBJ2-7 . TRBV19 . CASSTTYSLNGFSYEQYF TGTGCCAGTAGTACCACTTATTCGCTAAACGGGTTCTCCTACGAGCAGTACTTC
TRBJ1-1 . TRBV15 . CATSRGQLNTEAFF TGTGCCACCAGCAGAGGACAGTTGAACACTGAAGCTTTCTTT
TRBJ1-2 . TRBV29-1 TRBD1 CSALSQGGYTF TGCAGCGCTTTGTCACAGGGGGGCTACACCTTC
TRBJ1-4 few TRBV5-4 TRBD1 CASSAGQSNEKLFF TGTGCCAGCAGCGCGGGACAGTCTAATGAAAAACTGTTTTTT
TRBJ2-7 . TRBV6-5 . CASSPFVSSYEQYF TGTGCCAGCAGTCCGTTCGTTAGCAGCTACGAGCAGTACTTC
TRBJ1-6 . TRBV5-1 . CASRGPPGEPLHF TGCGCCAGCAGGGGACCTCCGGGAGAACCCCTCCACTTT
TRBJ2-2 . TRBV27 . CASKPGGNTGELFF TGTGCCAGCAAACCGGGGGGCAATACCGGGGAGCTGTTTTTT
TRBJ2-1 . TRBV7-2 TRBD2 CASSFPGLAGGGEQFF TGTGCCAGCAGCTTCCCGGGACTAGCGGGAGGAGGTGAGCAGTTCTTC
TRBJ2-6 . TRBV11-2 TRBD1 CASSFTGGAGANVLTF TGTGCCAGCAGCTTCACAGGGGGCGCCGGGGCCAACGTCCTGACTTTC
TRBJ2-2 . TRBV5-1 . CASSTDSNTGELFF TGCGCCAGCAGCACGGACAGTAACACCGGGGAGCTGTTTTTT
TRBJ2-3 . TRBV6-1 TRBD1 CASSVGQGADTQYF TGTGCCAGCAGTGTCGGGCAGGGGGCGGATACGCAGTATTTT
TRBJ2-7 once TRBV4-2 . CASSQGSVGEQYF TGTGCCAGCAGCCAAGGTAGTGTCGGCGAGCAGTACTTC
TRBJ2-1 . TRBV6-1 . CASILGGGRYNEQFF TGTGCCAGCATCTTAGGGGGGGGCCGATACAATGAGCAGTTCTTC
TRBJ1-6 . TRBV18 . CASSPRTPADSPLHF TGTGCCAGCTCACCGCGGACCCCGGCGGATTCACCCCTCCACTTT
TRBJ2-1 . TRBV29-1 TRBD2 CSVEKLAGANEQFF TGCAGCGTTGAAAAATTAGCGGGAGCGAATGAGCAGTTCTTC
TRBJ1-2 . TRBV5-1 TRBD1 CASSQNGQATNYGYTF TGCGCCAGCAGCCAGAATGGACAGGCCACTAACTATGGCTACACCTTC
TRBJ2-7 once TRBV10-3 TRBD1 CAISDTGGVGYEQYF TGTGCCATCAGTGATACAGGGGGCGTGGGTTACGAGCAGTACTTC
TRBJ2-7 . TRBV18 TRBD1 CASSRGQGSLSYEQYF TGTGCCAGCTCACGCGGACAGGGCTCCCTCTCCTACGAGCAGTACTTC
TRBJ2-1 once TRBV6-5 . CASRLGNSYNEQFF TGTGCCAGCCGGCTAGGGAACTCCTACAATGAGCAGTTCTTC
TRBJ2-3 . TRBV19 TRBD2 CASNYGLAGGPRSTDTQYF TGTGCCAGTAATTATGGACTAGCGGGGGGGCCGCGGAGCACAGATACGCAGTATTTT